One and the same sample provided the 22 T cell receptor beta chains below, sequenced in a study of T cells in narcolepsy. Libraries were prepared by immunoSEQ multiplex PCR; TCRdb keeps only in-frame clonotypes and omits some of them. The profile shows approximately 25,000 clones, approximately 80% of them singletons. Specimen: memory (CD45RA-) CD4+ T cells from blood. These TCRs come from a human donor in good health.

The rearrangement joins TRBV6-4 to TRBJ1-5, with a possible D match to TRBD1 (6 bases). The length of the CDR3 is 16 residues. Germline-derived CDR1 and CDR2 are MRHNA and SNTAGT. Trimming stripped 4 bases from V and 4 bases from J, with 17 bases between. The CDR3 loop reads CASSGKGDRGNQPQHF. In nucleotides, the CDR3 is TGTGCCAGCAGTGGCAAGGGGGATAGGGGAAATCAGCCCCAGCATTTT.

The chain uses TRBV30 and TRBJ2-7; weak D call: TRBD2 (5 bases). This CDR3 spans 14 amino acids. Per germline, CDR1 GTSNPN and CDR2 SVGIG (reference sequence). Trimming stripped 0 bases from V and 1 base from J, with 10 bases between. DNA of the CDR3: TGTGCCTGGAGTGTTAGCAGACTATCCTACGAGCAGTACTTC. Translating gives CAWSVSRLSYEQYF. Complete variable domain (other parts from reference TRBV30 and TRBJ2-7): SQTIHQWPATLVQPVGSPLSLECTVEGTSNPNLYWYRQAAGRGLQLLFYSVGIGQISSEVPQNLSASRPQDRQFILSSKKLLLSDSGFYLCAWSVSRLSYEQYFGPGTRLTVT.

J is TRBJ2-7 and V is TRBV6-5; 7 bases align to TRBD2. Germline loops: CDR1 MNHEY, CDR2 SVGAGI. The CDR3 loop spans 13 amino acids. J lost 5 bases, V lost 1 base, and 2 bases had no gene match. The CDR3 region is CASSYLAGDEQYF. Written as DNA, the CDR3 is TGTGCCAGCAGTTACTTGGCGGGGGACGAGCAGTACTTC.

CDR3 sequence reads: CASTKVGGVNTGELFF. As DNA, the CDR3 is TGTGCCAGCACTAAAGTGGGCGGGGTGAACACCGGGGAGCTGTTTTTT. The chain links TRBV27 to TRBJ2-2, with D tentatively TRBD2 (6 bases). The length of the CDR3 is 16 residues. The germline gives CDR1 MNHEY, CDR2 SMNVEV (reference sequence). Trimming pared 7 bases from V and 1 base from J, leaving 16 bases between.

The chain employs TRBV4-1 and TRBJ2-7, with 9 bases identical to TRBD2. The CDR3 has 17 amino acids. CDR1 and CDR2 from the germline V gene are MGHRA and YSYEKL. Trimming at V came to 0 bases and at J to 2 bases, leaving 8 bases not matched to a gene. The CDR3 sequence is CASSQEVESGRPYEQYF. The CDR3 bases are TGCGCCAGCAGCCAAGAGGTGGAGAGCGGGAGGCCCTACGAGCAGTACTTC.

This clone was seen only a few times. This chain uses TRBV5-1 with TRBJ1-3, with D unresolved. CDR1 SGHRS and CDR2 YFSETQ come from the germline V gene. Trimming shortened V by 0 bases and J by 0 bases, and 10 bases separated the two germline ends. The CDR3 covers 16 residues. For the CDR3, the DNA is TGCGCCAGCAGCTTGGCCGCCGGTAGCTCTGGAAACACCATATATTTT. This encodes CASSLAAGSSGNTIYF.

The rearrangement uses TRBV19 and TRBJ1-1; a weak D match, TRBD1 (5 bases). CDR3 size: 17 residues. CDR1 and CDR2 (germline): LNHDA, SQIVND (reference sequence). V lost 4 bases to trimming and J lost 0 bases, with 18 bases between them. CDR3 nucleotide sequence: TGTGCCAGTAGTAGCCGGCGGGGGGGAATGATGAACACTGAAGCTTTCTTT. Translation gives CASSSRRGGMMNTEAFF.

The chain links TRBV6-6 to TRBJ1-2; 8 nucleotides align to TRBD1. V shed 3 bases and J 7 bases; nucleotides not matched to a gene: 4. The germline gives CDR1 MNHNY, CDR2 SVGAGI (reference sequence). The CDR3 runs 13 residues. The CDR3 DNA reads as TGTGCCAGCAGTTATGGACAGGGTGGTGGCTACACCTTC. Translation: CASSYGQGGGYTF.

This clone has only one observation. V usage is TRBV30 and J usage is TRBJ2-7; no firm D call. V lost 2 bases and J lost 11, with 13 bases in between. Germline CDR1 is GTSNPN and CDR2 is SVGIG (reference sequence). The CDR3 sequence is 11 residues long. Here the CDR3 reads CAWSLTGGKYF. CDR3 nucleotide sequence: TGTGCCTGGAGTTTAACGGGCGGCAAGTACTTC.

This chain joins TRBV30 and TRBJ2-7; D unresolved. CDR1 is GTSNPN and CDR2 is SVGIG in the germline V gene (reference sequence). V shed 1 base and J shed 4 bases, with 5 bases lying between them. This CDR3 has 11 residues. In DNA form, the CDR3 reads TGTGCCTGGAGTGCTGTGTACGAGCAGTACTTC. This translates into CAWSAVYEQYF.

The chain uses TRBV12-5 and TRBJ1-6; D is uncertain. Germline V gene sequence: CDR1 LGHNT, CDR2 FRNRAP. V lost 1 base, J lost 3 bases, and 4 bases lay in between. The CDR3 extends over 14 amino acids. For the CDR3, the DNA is TGTGCTAGTGGTTTGGGTCGCTATAATTCACCCCTCCACTTT. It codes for CASGLGRYNSPLHF.

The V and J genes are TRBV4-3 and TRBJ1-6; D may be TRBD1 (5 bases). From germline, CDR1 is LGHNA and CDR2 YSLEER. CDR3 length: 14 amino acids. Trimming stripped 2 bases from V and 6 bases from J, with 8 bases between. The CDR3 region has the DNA TGCGCCAGCAGCCAATGGGGGTCTAATTCACCCCTCCACTTT. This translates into CASSQWGSNSPLHF.

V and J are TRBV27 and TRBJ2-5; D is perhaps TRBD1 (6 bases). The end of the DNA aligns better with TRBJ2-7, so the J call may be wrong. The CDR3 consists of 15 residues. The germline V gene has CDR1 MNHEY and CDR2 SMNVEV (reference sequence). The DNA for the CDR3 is TGTGCCAGCAGTACTCAACAGGGTAGGATTAACGAGCAGTACTTC. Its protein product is CASSTQQGRINEQYF.

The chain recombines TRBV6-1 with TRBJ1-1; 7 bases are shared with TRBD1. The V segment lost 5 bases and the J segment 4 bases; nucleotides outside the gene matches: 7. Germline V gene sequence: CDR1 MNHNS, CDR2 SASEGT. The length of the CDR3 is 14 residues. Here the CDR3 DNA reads TGTGCCAGCAGTCATACAGGGGCCAGCACTGAAGCTTTCTTT. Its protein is CASSHTGASTEAFF.

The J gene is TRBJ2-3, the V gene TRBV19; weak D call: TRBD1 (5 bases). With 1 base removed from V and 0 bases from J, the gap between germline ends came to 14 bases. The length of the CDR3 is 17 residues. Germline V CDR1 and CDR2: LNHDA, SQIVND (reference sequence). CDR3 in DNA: TGTGCCAGTAGTATAGTTAGTAGGGGCGCTAGCACAGATACGCAGTATTTT. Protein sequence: CASSIVSRGASTDTQYF.

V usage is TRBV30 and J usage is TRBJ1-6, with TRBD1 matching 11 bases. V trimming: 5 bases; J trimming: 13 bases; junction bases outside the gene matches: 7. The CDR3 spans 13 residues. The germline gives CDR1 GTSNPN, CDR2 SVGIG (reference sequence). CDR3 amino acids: CAWVEGDRGPLHF. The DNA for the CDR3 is TGTGCCTGGGTGGAAGGGGACAGGGGGCCCCTCCACTTT.

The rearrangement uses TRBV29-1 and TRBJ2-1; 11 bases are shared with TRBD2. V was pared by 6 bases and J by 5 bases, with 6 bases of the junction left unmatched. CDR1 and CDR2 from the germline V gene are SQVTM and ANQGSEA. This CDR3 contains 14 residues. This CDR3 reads CSVALAGDHNEQFF. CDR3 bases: TGCAGCGTCGCACTAGCGGGAGACCACAATGAGCAGTTCTTC.

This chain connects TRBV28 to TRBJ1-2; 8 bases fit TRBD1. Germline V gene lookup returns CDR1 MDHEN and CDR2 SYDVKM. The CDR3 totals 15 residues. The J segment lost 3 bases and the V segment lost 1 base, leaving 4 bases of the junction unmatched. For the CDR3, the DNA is TGTGCCAGCAGTTTATTGACAGGGGATGACTATGGCTACACCTTC. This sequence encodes CASSLLTGDDYGYTF.

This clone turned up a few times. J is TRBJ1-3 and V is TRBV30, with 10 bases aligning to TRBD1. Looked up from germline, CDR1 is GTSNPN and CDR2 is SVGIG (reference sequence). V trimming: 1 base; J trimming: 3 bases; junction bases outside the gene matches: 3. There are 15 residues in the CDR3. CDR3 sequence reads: CAWSADRGHGNTIYF. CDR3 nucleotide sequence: TGTGCCTGGAGTGCCGACAGGGGGCATGGAAACACCATATATTTT.

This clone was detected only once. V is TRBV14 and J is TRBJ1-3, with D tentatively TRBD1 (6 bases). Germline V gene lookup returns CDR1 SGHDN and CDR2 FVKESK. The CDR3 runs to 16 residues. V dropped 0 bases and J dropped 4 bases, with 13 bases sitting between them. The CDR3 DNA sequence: TGTGCCAGCAGCCAAGAGCTGGCAGGGGCCGGAAACACCATATATTTT. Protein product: CASSQELAGAGNTIYF.

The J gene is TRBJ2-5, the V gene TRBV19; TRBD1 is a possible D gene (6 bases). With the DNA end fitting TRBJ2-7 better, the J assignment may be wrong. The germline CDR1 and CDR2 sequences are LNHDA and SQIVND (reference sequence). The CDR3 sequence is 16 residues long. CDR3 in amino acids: CASSMSLGQPPYEQYF. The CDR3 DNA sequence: TGTGCCAGTAGTATGTCACTTGGACAGCCTCCCTACGAGCAGTACTTC.

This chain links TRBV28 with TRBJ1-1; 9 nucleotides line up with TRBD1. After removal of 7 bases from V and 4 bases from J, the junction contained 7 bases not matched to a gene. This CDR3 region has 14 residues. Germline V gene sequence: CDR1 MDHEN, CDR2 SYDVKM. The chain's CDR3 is CASIRQGGVTEAFF. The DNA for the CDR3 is TGTGCCAGCATTAGACAGGGGGGCGTCACTGAAGCTTTCTTT. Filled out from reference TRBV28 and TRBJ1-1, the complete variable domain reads DVKVTQSSRYLVKRTGEKVFLECVQDMDHENMFWYRQDPGLGLRLIYFSYDVKMKEKGDIPEGYSVSREKKERFSLILESASTNQTSMYLCASIRQGGVTEAFFGQGTRLTVV.